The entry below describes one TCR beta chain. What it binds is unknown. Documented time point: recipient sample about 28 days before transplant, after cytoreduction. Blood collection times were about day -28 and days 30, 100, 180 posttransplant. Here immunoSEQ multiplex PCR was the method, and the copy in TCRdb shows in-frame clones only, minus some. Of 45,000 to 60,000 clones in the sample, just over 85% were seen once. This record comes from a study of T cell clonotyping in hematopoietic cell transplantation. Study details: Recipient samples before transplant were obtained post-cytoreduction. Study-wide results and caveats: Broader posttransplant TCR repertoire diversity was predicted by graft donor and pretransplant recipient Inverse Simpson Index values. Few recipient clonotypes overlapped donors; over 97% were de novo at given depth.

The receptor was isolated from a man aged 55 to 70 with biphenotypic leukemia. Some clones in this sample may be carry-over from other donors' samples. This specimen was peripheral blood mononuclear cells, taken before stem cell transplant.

This CDR3 reads CASSQDARRQGHNTEAFF. The CDR3 region has the DNA TGCGCCAGCAGCCAAGACGCACGGAGACAGGGCCACAACACTGAAGCTTTCTTT. V gene TRBV4-1 combines with J gene TRBJ1-1; 7 nucleotides agree with TRBD1. The CDR3 runs 18 residues. V gave up 0 bases and J gave up 2 bases; unmatched junction bases: 12. CDR1 and CDR2 (germline): MGHRA, YSYEKL.